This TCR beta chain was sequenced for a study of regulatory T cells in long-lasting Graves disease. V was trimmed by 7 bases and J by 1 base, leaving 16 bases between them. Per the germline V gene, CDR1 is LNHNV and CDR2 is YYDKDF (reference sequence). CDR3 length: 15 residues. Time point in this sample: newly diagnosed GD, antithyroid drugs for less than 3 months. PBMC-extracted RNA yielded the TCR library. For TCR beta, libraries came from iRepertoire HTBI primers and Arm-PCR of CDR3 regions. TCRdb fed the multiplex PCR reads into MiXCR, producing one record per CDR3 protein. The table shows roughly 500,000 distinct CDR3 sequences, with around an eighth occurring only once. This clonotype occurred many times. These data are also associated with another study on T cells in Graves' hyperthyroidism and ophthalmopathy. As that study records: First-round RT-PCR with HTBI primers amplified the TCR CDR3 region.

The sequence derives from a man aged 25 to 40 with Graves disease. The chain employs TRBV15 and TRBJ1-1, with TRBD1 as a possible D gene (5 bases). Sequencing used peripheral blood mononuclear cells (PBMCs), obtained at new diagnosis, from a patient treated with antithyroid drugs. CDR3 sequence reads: CATTTRFGANTEAFF. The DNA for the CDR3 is TGTGCCACCACCACCCGCTTCGGGGCGAACACTGAAGCTTTCTTT.